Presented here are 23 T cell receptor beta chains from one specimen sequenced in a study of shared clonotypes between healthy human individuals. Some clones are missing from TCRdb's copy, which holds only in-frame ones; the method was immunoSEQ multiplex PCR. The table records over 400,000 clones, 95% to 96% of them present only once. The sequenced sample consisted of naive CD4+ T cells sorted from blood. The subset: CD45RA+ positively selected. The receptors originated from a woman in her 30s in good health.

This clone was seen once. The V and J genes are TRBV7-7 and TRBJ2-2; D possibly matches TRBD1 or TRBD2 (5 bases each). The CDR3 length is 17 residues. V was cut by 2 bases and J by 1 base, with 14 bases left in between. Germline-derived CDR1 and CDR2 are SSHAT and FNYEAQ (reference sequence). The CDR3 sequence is CASSLRQTRGNTGELFF. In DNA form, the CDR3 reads TGTGCCAGCAGCTTACGACAGACACGGGGGAACACCGGGGAGCTGTTTTTT.

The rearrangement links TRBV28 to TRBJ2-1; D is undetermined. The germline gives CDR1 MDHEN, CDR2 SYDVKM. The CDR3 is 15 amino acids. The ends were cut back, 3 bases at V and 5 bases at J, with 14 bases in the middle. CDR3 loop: CASSFGQHPNNEQFF. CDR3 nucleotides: TGTGCCAGCAGTTTCGGGCAGCACCCCAACAATGAGCAGTTCTTC.

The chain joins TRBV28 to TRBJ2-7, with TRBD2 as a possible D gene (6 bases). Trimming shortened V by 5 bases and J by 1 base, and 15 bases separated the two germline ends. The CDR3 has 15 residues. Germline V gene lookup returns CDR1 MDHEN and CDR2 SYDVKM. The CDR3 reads CASSDAGRKSYEQYF. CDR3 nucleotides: TGTGCCAGCAGTGACGCGGGACGGAAGTCCTACGAGCAGTACTTC.

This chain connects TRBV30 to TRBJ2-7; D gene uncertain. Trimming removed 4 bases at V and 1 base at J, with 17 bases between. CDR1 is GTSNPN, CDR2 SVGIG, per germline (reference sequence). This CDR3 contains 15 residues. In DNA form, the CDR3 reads TGTGCCTGGAAGGGTGAACTTCACTCATCCTACGAGCAGTACTTC. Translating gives CAWKGELHSSYEQYF.

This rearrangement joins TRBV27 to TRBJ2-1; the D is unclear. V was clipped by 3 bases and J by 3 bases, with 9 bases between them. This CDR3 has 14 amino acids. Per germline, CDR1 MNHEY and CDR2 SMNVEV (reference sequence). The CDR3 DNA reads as TGTGCCAGCAGTTTCGCGAATTACTACAATGAGCAGTTCTTC. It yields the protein CASSFANYYNEQFF.

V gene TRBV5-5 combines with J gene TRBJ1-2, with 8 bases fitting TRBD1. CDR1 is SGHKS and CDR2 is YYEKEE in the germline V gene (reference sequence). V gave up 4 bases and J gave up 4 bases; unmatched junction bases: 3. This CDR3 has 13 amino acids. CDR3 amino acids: CASSPDRVYGYTF. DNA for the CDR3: TGTGCCAGCAGCCCGGACAGGGTCTATGGCTACACCTTC.

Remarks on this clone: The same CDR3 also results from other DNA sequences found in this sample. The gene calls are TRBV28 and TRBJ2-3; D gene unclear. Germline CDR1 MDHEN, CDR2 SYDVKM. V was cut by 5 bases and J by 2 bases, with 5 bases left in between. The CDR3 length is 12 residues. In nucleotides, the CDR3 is TGTGCCAGCAGTCCTGTCACAGATACGCAGTATTTT. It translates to CASSPVTDTQYF. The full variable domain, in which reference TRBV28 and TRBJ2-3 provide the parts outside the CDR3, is DVKVTQSSRYLVKRTGEKVFLECVQDMDHENMFWYRQDPGLGLRLIYFSYDVKMKEKGDIPEGYSVSREKKERFSLILESASTNQTSMYLCASSPVTDTQYFGPGTRLTVL.

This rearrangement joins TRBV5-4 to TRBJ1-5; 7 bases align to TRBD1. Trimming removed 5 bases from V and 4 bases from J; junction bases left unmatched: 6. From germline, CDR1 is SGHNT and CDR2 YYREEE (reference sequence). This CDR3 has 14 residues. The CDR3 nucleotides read TGTGCCAGCAGTACCGGGACAGATAATCAGCCCCAGCATTTT. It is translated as CASSTGTDNQPQHF.

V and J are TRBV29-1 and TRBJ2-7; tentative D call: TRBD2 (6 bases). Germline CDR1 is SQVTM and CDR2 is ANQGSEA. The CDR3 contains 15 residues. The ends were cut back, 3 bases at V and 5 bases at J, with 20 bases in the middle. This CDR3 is CSVDSVGGLYNEQYF. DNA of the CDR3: TGCAGCGTTGATTCTGTGGGGGGACTTTACAACGAGCAGTACTTC.

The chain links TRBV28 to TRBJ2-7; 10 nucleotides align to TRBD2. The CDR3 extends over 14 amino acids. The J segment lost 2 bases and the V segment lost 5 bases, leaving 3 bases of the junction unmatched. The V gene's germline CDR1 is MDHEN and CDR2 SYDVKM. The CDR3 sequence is CASSHTSGTYEQYF. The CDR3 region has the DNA TGTGCCAGCAGTCACACTAGCGGGACCTACGAGCAGTACTTC.

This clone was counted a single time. DNA of the CDR3: TGTGCCAGCAGCTCTGGGGACTTCTACAATGAGCAGTTCTTC. It encodes CASSSGDFYNEQFF. V and J are TRBV7-9 and TRBJ2-1; perhaps TRBD2 as D (6 bases). The CDR3 runs to 14 residues. V was pared by 4 bases and J by 3 bases, with 10 bases between. Germline values: CDR1 SEHNR, CDR2 FQNEAQ (reference sequence).

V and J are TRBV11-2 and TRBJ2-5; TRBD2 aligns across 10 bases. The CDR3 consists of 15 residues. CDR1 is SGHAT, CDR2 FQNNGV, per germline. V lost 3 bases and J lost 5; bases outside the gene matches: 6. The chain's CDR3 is CASSLSSGSWETQYF. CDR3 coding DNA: TGTGCCAGCAGCTTGTCTAGCGGGAGTTGGGAGACCCAGTACTTC.

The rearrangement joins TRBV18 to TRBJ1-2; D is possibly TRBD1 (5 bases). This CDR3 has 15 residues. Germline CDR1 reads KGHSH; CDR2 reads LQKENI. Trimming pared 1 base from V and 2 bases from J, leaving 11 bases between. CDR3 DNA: TGTGCCAGCTCACCACGGCAGGGAATAAACTATGGCTACACCTTC. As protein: CASSPRQGINYGYTF.

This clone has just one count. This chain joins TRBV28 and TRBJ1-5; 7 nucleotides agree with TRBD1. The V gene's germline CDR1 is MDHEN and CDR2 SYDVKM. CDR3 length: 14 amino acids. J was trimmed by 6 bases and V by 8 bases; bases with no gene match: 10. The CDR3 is CASGGRGGLQPQHF. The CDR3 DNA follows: TGTGCCAGCGGGGGCAGGGGGGGTCTTCAGCCCCAGCATTTT.

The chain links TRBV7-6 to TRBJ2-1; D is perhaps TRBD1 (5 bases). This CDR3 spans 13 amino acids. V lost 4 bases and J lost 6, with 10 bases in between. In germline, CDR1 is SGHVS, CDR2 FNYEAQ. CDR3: CASSSRQGNEQFF. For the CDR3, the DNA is TGTGCCAGCAGCTCGCGTCAGGGCAATGAGCAGTTCTTC.

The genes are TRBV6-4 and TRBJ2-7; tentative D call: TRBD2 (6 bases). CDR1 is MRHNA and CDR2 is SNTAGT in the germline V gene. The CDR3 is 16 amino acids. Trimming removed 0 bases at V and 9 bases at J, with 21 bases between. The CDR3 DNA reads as TGTGCCAGCAGTGACTCGATTTCTAGCGCGCGTGCTGTGCAGTACTTC. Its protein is CASSDSISSARAVQYF.

CDR3 sequence reads: CASSALRTANTGELFF. The CDR3 region has the DNA TGTGCCAGCAGTGCTCTGAGGACAGCGAACACCGGGGAGCTGTTTTTT. V is TRBV2 and J is TRBJ2-2, with a tentative D call TRBD1 (6 bases). The CDR3 totals 16 residues. With 4 bases removed from V and 0 bases from J, the gap between germline ends came to 12 bases. Germline V gene sequence: CDR1 SNHLY, CDR2 FYNNEI.

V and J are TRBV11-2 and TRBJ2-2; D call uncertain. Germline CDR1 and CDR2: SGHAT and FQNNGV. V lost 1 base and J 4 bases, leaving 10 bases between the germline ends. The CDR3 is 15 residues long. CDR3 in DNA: TGTGCCAGCAGCTTAGTGGGTTTGGGCACCGGGGAGCTGTTTTTT. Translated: CASSLVGLGTGELFF.

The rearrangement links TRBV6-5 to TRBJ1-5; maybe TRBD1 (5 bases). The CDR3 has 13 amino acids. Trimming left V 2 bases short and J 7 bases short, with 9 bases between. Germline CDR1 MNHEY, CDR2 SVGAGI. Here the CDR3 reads CASSYGGSQPQHF. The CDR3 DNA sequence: TGTGCCAGCAGTTACGGGGGGTCGCAGCCCCAGCATTTT.

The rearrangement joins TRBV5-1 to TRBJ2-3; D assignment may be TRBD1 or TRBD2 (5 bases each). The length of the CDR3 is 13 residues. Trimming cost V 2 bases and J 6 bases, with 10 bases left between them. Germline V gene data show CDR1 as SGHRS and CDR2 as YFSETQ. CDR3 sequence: CASSLEGSDTQYF. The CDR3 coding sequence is TGCGCCAGCAGCTTAGAGGGGTCGGATACGCAGTATTTT. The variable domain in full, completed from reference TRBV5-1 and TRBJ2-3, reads KAGVTQTPRYLIKTRGQQVTLSCSPISGHRSVSWYQQTPGQGLQFLFEYFSETQRNKGNFPGRFSGRQFSNSRSEMNVSTLELGDSALYLCASSLEGSDTQYFGPGTRLTVL.

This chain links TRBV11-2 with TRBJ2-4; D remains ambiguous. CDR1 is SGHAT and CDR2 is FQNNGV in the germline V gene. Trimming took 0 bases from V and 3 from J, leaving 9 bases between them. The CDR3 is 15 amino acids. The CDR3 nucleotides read TGTGCCAGCAGCTTAGAGGGCTTCGGCAAAAACATTCAGTACTTC. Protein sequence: CASSLEGFGKNIQYF.

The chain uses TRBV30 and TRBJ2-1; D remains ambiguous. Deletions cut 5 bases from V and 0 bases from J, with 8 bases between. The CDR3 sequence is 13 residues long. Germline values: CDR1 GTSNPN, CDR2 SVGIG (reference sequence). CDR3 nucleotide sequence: TGTGCCTGGCGACGGTACTCCTACAATGAGCAGTTCTTC. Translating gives CAWRRYSYNEQFF. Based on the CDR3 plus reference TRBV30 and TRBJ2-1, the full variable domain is SQTIHQWPATLVQPVGSPLSLECTVEGTSNPNLYWYRQAAGRGLQLLFYSVGIGQISSEVPQNLSASRPQDRQFILSSKKLLLSDSGFYLCAWRRYSYNEQFFGPGTRLTVL.

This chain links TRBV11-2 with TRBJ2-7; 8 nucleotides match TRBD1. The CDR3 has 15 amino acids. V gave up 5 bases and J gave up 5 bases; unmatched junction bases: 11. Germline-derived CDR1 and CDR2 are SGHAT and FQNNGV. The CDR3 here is CASSPNLAGGDEQYF. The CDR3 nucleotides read TGTGCCAGCAGCCCTAACCTAGCAGGGGGCGACGAGCAGTACTTC.